This TCR beta chain is from a study of vaccination and CD4 T cells after COVID-19. The treatment denotes: 10-day PBMC culture with coronavirus spike peptide pools or control peptides (ViraFEST assay). ViraFEST grew antigen-specific T cells using peptide pools, then sequenced TCRs. An Oncomine TCR Beta short-read assay was used to sequence the DNA from cultured CD4+ T cells. Scientists extracted genomic DNA from CD4+ T cells grown in culture. TCRdb used MiXCR to reprocess the PCR reads, holding one entry per CDR3 protein. The sample carries 13,000 or so distinct CDR3 sequences, 25% to 30% recorded once. For this clonotype: Its target is unknown.

The TCR was taken from a human donor who received a COVID-19 vaccine. The sample in question was CD4+ T cells from blood, cultured in vitro, obtained before SARS-CoV-2 vaccination.

The CDR3 DNA is TGTGCCAGCAGCCGAGGGACAGGGGGCAATCAGCCCCAGCATTTT. This gives the protein CASSRGTGGNQPQHF. The chain carries TRBV9 and TRBJ1-5; 10 positions agree with TRBD1. Trimming at V came to 4 bases and at J to 2 bases, leaving 3 bases not matched to a gene. Germline V gene sequence: CDR1 SGDLS, CDR2 YYNGEE. The CDR3 runs 15 residues.